Described below is a single TCR beta chain sequence and its context. The data are from a study of blood T cell repertoires in COVID-19. At the level of the study: Both acute and convalescent COVID-19 samples were obtained from the United States, Italy and Spain. In each case, the material was cDNA or gDNA derived from T cells, B-cell-depleted T cells, or PBMCs.

Deletions cut 5 bases from V and 0 bases from J, with 10 bases between. Looked up from germline, CDR1 is SEHNR and CDR2 is FQNEAQ (reference sequence). The CDR3 consists of 14 residues. In the source study's methods: Estimation of nucleated cell counts relied on the amplification of reference gene primers. Libraries were prepared by immunoSEQ multiplex PCR; TCRdb keeps only in-frame clonotypes and omits some of them. The V and J calls and clone size are taken from that table; D and trimming were inferred from the DNA. Among tens of thousands of clones listed, 75% to 90% were seen once. The sample consisted of peripheral blood. V and J are TRBV7-9 and TRBJ1-2; the D gene is possibly TRBD1 (6 bases). The TCR was taken from a man aged 55 to 70 with acute or convalescent COVID-19. In nucleotides, the CDR3 is TGTGCCAGCAGCCGGAGGACAGCTAACTATGGCTACACCTTC. It encodes CASSRRTANYGYTF.